The T cell receptor beta chain under discussion was sequenced for a study of CD8+ T cells in alopecia areata. Between the trimmed V and J ends, which lost 3 bases and 5 bases, there was a span of 7 bases. The CDR3 has 12 amino acids. Germline CDR1 and CDR2: KGHSH and LQKENI. RNA was extracted and reverse transcribed into cDNA as the sequencing template. Sequenced by immunoSEQ multiplex PCR; TCRdb stores in-frame clones only, minus some. This sample has roughly 250,000 clones, with under 70% found just once. This chain joins TRBV18 and TRBJ2-5, with no clear D. This clonotype originated in a human donor with alopecia areata. This sample comprised CD4+ T cells sorted from blood, obtained at week 0. Here the CDR3 DNA reads TGTGCCAGCTCACCCTCTTACGAGACCCAGTACTTC. It encodes CASSPSYETQYF.